This T cell receptor beta chain is drawn from a study of response to subunit inactivated influenza vaccine. MiXCR, applied by TCRdb to the RT-PCR reads, yields one record per CDR3 protein. The sample lists around 530,000 distinct CDR3 sequences; 12% were seen once. V shed 5 bases and J shed 3 bases, with 14 bases lying between them. The CDR3 runs 14 residues. The germline V gene has CDR1 SGHTA and CDR2 FQGNSA. The source material was PBMCs from blood, sampled on the day of vaccination. This chain links TRBV7-2 with TRBJ2-7; D unclear. This receptor was obtained from a middle-aged man who received an inactivated influenza vaccine. CDR3: CASSPAVIDYEQYF. The CDR3 nucleotides are TGTGCCAGCAGCCCCGCGGTGATAGACTACGAGCAGTACTTC.